A selection of T cell receptor beta chains follows, all from one sample in a study of CD8 T cells in Susac syndrome. In TCRdb, the immunoSEQ multiplex PCR reads were re-called with MiXCR into one record per CDR3 protein. The sample carries roughly 50,000 distinct CDR3 sequences, 90% to 95% recorded once. Sequencing was performed on CD8+ T cells from PBMCs. These receptors came from a human donor in good health. Both conserved end residues are part of each CDR3. A D gene is named only where the DNA matches it firmly. Clone size is stated in some rows and not others, as once, few, many or a class when expanded.

size: -; J: TRBJ2-1; D: TRBD2; V: TRBV9; DNA: TGTGCCAGCAGCGTAGAGGTAAGCGGGAGCTCCTACAATGAGCAGTTCTTC; CDR3: CASSVEVSGSSYNEQFF
size: -; J: TRBJ2-1; D: TRBD2; V: TRBV3-1; DNA: TGTGCCAGCAGCCCTCCCTCTAGCGGGAGCGAAAATGAGCAGTTCTTC; CDR3: CASSPPSSGSENEQFF
size: once; J: TRBJ2-7; D: -; V: TRBV6-2/TRBV6-3; DNA: TGTGCCAGCAGTTCCCCCGATGAGGCTGTCCAGGGCGAGCAGTACTTC; CDR3: CASSSPDEAVQGEQYF
size: -; J: TRBJ2-7; D: -; V: TRBV7-9; DNA: TGTGCCAGCAGTGGGGCCTTGAGTGCCTACGAGCAGTACTTC; CDR3: CASSGALSAYEQYF
size: -; J: TRBJ2-7; D: TRBD2; V: TRBV11-2; DNA: TGTGCCAGCAGTCTCCCCAGGCTAGCGGGAGATGACGAGCAGTACTTC; CDR3: CASSLPRLAGDDEQYF
size: -; J: TRBJ2-3; D: -; V: TRBV4-3; DNA: TGCGCCAGCAGCCAAGATCTAGAAGATACGCAGTATTTT; CDR3: CASSQDLEDTQYF
size: once; J: TRBJ1-1; D: -; V: TRBV6-6; DNA: TGTGCCAGCAGTTACGGGGGGCTGAACACTGAAGCTTTCTTT; CDR3: CASSYGGLNTEAFF
size: -; J: TRBJ2-5; D: -; V: TRBV7-9; DNA: TGTGCCAGCAGCCCCCCCCGAGAAGAGACCCAGTACTTC; CDR3: CASSPPREETQYF
size: -; J: TRBJ2-7; D: TRBD2; V: TRBV2; DNA: TGTGCCAGCATTATTAGGACTAGCGGCTCCTACGAGCAGTACTTC; CDR3: CASIIRTSGSYEQYF
size: -; J: TRBJ2-3; D: -; V: TRBV4-3; DNA: TGCGCCAGCAGCCATGGGGGAGCCGCAGATACGCAGTATTTT; CDR3: CASSHGGAADTQYF
size: -; J: TRBJ2-7; D: -; V: TRBV3-1; DNA: TGTGCCAGCAGCCAAGTTTCATACATCCGGGACTCCTCCTACGAGCAGTACTTC; CDR3: CASSQVSYIRDSSYEQYF
size: -; J: TRBJ1-2; D: TRBD1; V: TRBV7-9; DNA: TGTGCCAGCAGCTTAGCTGGCACAGGGGATGGCTACACCTTC; CDR3: CASSLAGTGDGYTF
size: -; J: TRBJ2-3; D: TRBD2; V: TRBV5-1; DNA: TGCGCCAGCAGCTTGGCCTCTAGCGGGAGCGATACGCAGTATTTT; CDR3: CASSLASSGSDTQYF
size: -; J: TRBJ1-1; D: -; V: TRBV11-2; DNA: TGTGCCAGCAGCTTAGAAGGAGTAGCTTTCTTT; CDR3: CASSLEGVAFF
size: -; J: TRBJ1-1; D: TRBD1; V: TRBV11-2; DNA: TGTGCCAGCAGCTTAGGGAGACAGGGGGTCACTGAAGCTTTCTTT; CDR3: CASSLGRQGVTEAFF
size: -; J: TRBJ2-7; D: -; V: TRBV18; DNA: TGTGCCAGCTCACCAGGGGCGACCTACGAGCAGTACTTC; CDR3: CASSPGATYEQYF
size: -; J: TRBJ2-2; D: TRBD2; V: TRBV6-1; DNA: TGTGCCAGCAGTCCGCGCGGTCCCGGGACTAGCGGGAGGGCTGGCGGGGAGCTGTTTTTT; CDR3: CASSPRGPGTSGRAGGELFF
size: -; J: TRBJ2-7; D: TRBD1; V: TRBV19; DNA: TGTGCCAGTAGTCCCAGGGGGCACTACGAGCAGTACTTC; CDR3: CASSPRGHYEQYF